This passage covers 28 T cell receptor beta chains from one sample sequenced in a study of blood T cell repertoires in COVID-19. Some clones are missing from TCRdb's copy, which holds only in-frame ones; the method was immunoSEQ multiplex PCR. This table holds 250,000 to 300,000 clones, around 93% found once. The sequenced sample consisted of PBMCs or T cells enriched from blood (not recorded which). The receptors shown here come from a human donor in a cohort exposed to, infected with or recovered from COVID-19 (not recorded which). The donor label of this sample is uncertain.

The chain joins TRBV5-5 to TRBJ2-1; 8 bases fit TRBD2. The V gene end was trimmed by 0 bases and the J gene end by 5 bases; junction bases not matched to a gene: 4. The CDR3 extends over 15 amino acids. Per the germline V gene, CDR1 is SGHKS and CDR2 is YYEKEE (reference sequence). CDR3 coding DNA: TGTGCCAGCAGCTTGGTGAGCGGGGGTAACAATGAGCAGTTCTTC. Amino acid sequence: CASSLVSGGNNEQFF.

This chain connects TRBV27 to TRBJ1-6, with D possibly being TRBD1 (5 bases). Germline CDR1 MNHEY, CDR2 SMNVEV (reference sequence). There are 12 residues in the CDR3. The V end lost 8 bases, the J end lost 7 bases, and 9 bases lay between the germline ends. The CDR3 here is CASQGGNSPLHF. The CDR3 DNA sequence: TGTGCCAGCCAGGGAGGGAATTCACCCCTCCACTTT.

The chain carries TRBV9 and TRBJ2-1; 8 bases agree with TRBD2. J gave up 0 bases and V 4 bases, and 3 bases lay outside the gene matches. This CDR3 is 15 amino acids long. Germline CDR1 is SGDLS and CDR2 is YYNGEE. The CDR3 nucleotides are TGTGCCAGCAGCCCCGGGACTAGCTCCTACAATGAGCAGTTCTTC. Protein product: CASSPGTSSYNEQFF.

The rearrangement uses TRBV19 and TRBJ1-1; D ambiguous. Trimming stripped 3 bases from V and 5 bases from J, with 10 bases between. The germline CDR1 and CDR2 sequences are LNHDA and SQIVND (reference sequence). The CDR3 sequence is 13 residues long. In DNA form, the CDR3 reads TGTGCCAGTAGTATCTGGGGAGGGACTGAAGCTTTCTTT. Its translation is CASSIWGGTEAFF.

CDR3 nucleotides: TGTGCCAGCAGTCCAGCAACCTTTCCGACAGTTAATTCACCCCTCCACTTT. Encoded protein: CASSPATFPTVNSPLHF. This sequence joins TRBV27 and TRBJ1-6; possible D gene TRBD1, 5 bases. Germline loops: CDR1 MNHEY, CDR2 SMNVEV (reference sequence). V gave up 5 bases and J gave up 6 bases, with 20 bases separating them. The length of the CDR3 is 17 residues.

The chain employs TRBV6-2 or TRBV6-3 and TRBJ2-5; 9 nucleotides align to TRBD2. V lost 4 bases and J lost 5; bases outside the gene matches: 11. This CDR3 spans 16 amino acids. Germline values: CDR1 MNHEY, CDR2 SVGEGT. The CDR3 DNA sequence: TGTGCCAGCAGTTTTAGCCGCGCGGGGGGGCAGGAGACCCAGTACTTC. It yields the protein CASSFSRAGGQETQYF.

The chain recombines TRBV12-5 with TRBJ2-7, with D possibly being TRBD1 (5 bases). This CDR3 is built from 13 residues. V lost 6 bases to trimming and J lost 1 base, with 10 bases between them. CDR1 is LGHNT and CDR2 is FRNRAP in the germline V gene. For the CDR3, the DNA is TGTGCTAGTGGACCTCAGGGTTCCTACGAGCAGTACTTC. It specifies CASGPQGSYEQYF.

The chain couples TRBV7-6 to TRBJ1-6; the D gene is possibly TRBD1 (5 bases). Trimming shortened V by 0 bases and J by 9 bases, and 12 bases separated the two germline ends. Per germline, CDR1 SGHVS and CDR2 FNYEAQ. This CDR3 contains 15 residues. For the CDR3, the DNA is TGTGCCAGCAGCTTAGCTAGGCAGGGAGGTTCACCCCTCCACTTT. Translated: CASSLARQGGSPLHF.

This clone has more than one count but fewer than ten. The V call is TRBV7-2, the J call TRBJ1-2; D possibly corresponds to TRBD1 (6 bases). This CDR3 is built from 14 residues. Between the trimmed V and J ends, which lost 3 bases and 8 bases, there was a span of 16 bases. Germline V gene data show CDR1 as SGHTA and CDR2 as FQGNSA. The CDR3 DNA reads as TGTGCCAGCAGCTTCTACAACAGGGAAGAGGGCTACACCTTC. Amino acid sequence: CASSFYNREEGYTF. The full variable domain, with the rest looked up from reference TRBV7-2 and TRBJ1-2, is GAGVSQSPSNKVTEKGKDVELRCDPISGHTALYWYRQSLGQGLEFLIYFQGNSAPDKSGLPSDRFSAERTGGSVSTLTIQRTQQEDSAVYLCASSFYNREEGYTFGSGTRLTVV.

As DNA, the CDR3 is TGTGCCAGCAGTAGAGGCATTTCGAGCACCGGGGAGCTGTTTTTT. Protein: CASSRGISSTGELFF. V and J are TRBV6-5 and TRBJ2-2; D is unresolved. The CDR3 has 15 amino acids. V was clipped by 5 bases and J by 4 bases, with 14 bases between them. The germline gives CDR1 MNHEY, CDR2 SVGAGI.

The chain couples TRBV9 to TRBJ2-4; possibly TRBD2 for D (5 bases). The CDR3 sequence is 16 residues long. Trimming removed 0 bases at V and 1 base at J, with 11 bases between. The germline V gene encodes CDR1 SGDLS and CDR2 YYNGEE. The CDR3 sequence is CASSVGPGKAKNIQYF. The CDR3 nucleotides are TGTGCCAGCAGCGTAGGGCCCGGGAAGGCCAAAAACATTCAGTACTTC.

The table lists this clone with a few counts. J is TRBJ1-1 and V is TRBV4-1, with D possibly being TRBD1 (5 bases). CDR3 length: 14 residues. Germline CDR1 MGHRA, CDR2 YSYEKL. V lost 2 bases and J lost 1, with 8 bases in between. The CDR3 sequence is CASSQTGQNTEAFF. DNA of the CDR3: TGCGCCAGCAGCCAAACCGGACAGAACACTGAAGCTTTCTTT.

This sequence joins TRBV2 and TRBJ1-1; D is unresolved. The CDR3 length is 14 residues. The germline V gene encodes CDR1 SNHLY and CDR2 FYNNEI. Deletions cut 3 bases from V and 0 bases from J, with 8 bases between. The CDR3 DNA reads as TGTGCCAGCAGTGATAAAACAGTGAACACTGAAGCTTTCTTT. The encoded protein is CASSDKTVNTEAFF.

The chain links TRBV29-1 to TRBJ2-7, with 9 bases lining up with TRBD1. CDR3 length equals 14 residues. The ends lost 4 bases at V and 2 bases at J; junction bases unmatched: 6. Germline-derived CDR1 and CDR2 are SQVTM and ANQGSEA. In DNA form, the CDR3 reads TGCAGCGTTGTTGGACAGGGGCTTCCCTACGAGCAGTACTTC. Translating it yields CSVVGQGLPYEQYF.

The V call is TRBV30, the J call TRBJ2-3; D is perhaps TRBD2 (7 bases). The V and J ends lost 6 bases and 4 bases respectively, with 17 bases between them. CDR3 length: 14 amino acids. Germline lookup yields CDR1 GTSNPN and CDR2 SVGIG (reference sequence). The CDR3 bases are TGTGCCTGCCGGGGGGCTTACAAACCAGATACGCAGTATTTT. Residues: CACRGAYKPDTQYF.

The chain couples TRBV29-1 to TRBJ1-1; TRBD1 agrees at 7 bases. The ends lost 2 bases at V and 3 bases at J; junction bases unmatched: 6. The CDR3 runs to 14 residues. Germline V gives CDR1 SQVTM, CDR2 ANQGSEA. The CDR3 protein is CSVETGQGDTEAFF. The CDR3 DNA reads TGCAGCGTTGAAACAGGGCAGGGGGACACTGAAGCTTTCTTT.

This chain links TRBV5-6 with TRBJ1-6; D is ambiguous. Deletions cut 0 bases from V and 5 bases from J, with 6 bases between. Germline V gene sequence: CDR1 SGHDT, CDR2 YYEEEE. The CDR3 sequence is 14 residues long. In DNA, the CDR3 is TGTGCCAGCAGCTTGGTTTCAGATAATTCACCCCTCCACTTT. Amino acids: CASSLVSDNSPLHF.

V usage is TRBV6-1 and J usage is TRBJ1-6; a weak D match, TRBD1 (6 bases). The CDR3 has 17 amino acids. CDR1 is MNHNS and CDR2 is SASEGT in the germline V gene. Trimming stripped 0 bases from V and 0 bases from J, with 9 bases between. DNA of the CDR3: TGTGCCAGCAGTGAAGCAGGGGGTAGCTCCTATAATTCACCCCTCCACTTT. The encoded protein is CASSEAGGSSYNSPLHF.

This rearrangement joins TRBV21-1 to TRBJ2-3; the table's D call, TRBD2, has no DNA check behind it. TRBV21-1 is labeled a pseudogene. There are 15 residues in the CDR3. The chain's CDR3 is CASSTTSYGTDTQYF. The DNA for the CDR3 is TGTGCCAGCAGCACTACTAGTTACGGCACAGATACGCAGTATTTT.

The V gene is TRBV19, the J gene TRBJ2-1, with D perhaps TRBD1 (6 bases). This CDR3 spans 14 amino acids. V gave up 3 bases and J gave up 14 bases, with 20 bases separating them. Germline V gene data show CDR1 as LNHDA and CDR2 as SQIVND (reference sequence). The CDR3: CASSMGAQGLGEFF. The CDR3 region has the DNA TGTGCCAGTAGTATGGGGGCACAGGGATTGGGCGAGTTCTTC. Filled out from reference TRBV19 and TRBJ2-1, the complete variable domain reads DGGITQSPKYLFRKEGQNVTLSCEQNLNHDAMYWYRQDPGQGLRLIYYSQIVNDFQKGDIAEGYSVSREKKESFPLTVTSAQKNPTAFYLCASSMGAQGLGEFFGPGTRLTVL.

The CDR3 bases are TGCGCCAGCAGCCCGCTCCTGGAGGACTATGGCTACACCTTC. Its translation: CASSPLLEDYGYTF. The V call is TRBV5-1, the J call TRBJ1-2; D not certain. V gave up 4 bases and J gave up 3 bases, with 13 bases separating them. This CDR3 is 14 amino acids long. Germline-derived CDR1 and CDR2 are SGHRS and YFSETQ.

V gene TRBV19 combines with J gene TRBJ1-5; 7 bases are a match to TRBD1. The length of the CDR3 is 14 residues. CDR1 LNHDA and CDR2 SQIVND come from the germline V gene (reference sequence). J lost 1 base, V lost 9 bases, and 6 bases had no gene match. CDR3 in amino acids: CASRLQGSNQPQHF. CDR3 nucleotides: TGTGCCAGCCGATTACAGGGGAGCAATCAGCCCCAGCATTTT.

The chain carries TRBV7-6 and TRBJ2-5; no definite D call. The germline gives CDR1 SGHVS, CDR2 FNYEAQ. The V gene lost 3 bases and the J gene lost 4 bases, with 3 bases spanning the gap. The CDR3 spans 11 residues. This CDR3 is CASSFRETQYF. As DNA, the CDR3 is TGTGCCAGCAGCTTCAGAGAGACCCAGTACTTC.

The J gene is TRBJ2-5, the V gene TRBV14; 7 bases are shared with TRBD1. This CDR3 spans 15 amino acids. CDR1 SGHDN and CDR2 FVKESK come from the germline V gene. V gave up 5 bases and J gave up 5 bases; unmatched junction bases: 11. CDR3 in DNA: TGTGCCAGCAGCTTCGGGACAGCCGTTGGGGAGACCCAGTACTTC. Its protein product is CASSFGTAVGETQYF.

The CDR3 DNA reads as TGTGCCAGCAGTTTATCAGGGGGTTGGTACGAGCAGTACTTC. Translated: CASSLSGGWYEQYF. The V call is TRBV28, the J call TRBJ2-7; 7 bases fit TRBD1. Germline V CDR1 and CDR2: MDHEN, SYDVKM. The J segment lost 4 bases and the V segment lost 1 base, leaving 4 bases of the junction unmatched. CDR3 length equals 14 residues.

The rearrangement links TRBV25-1 to TRBJ1-2; a possible D gene is TRBD1 (6 bases). V was trimmed by 6 bases and J by 2 bases, leaving 13 bases between them. This CDR3 region has 14 residues. Germline values: CDR1 MGHDK, CDR2 SYGVNS. The CDR3 bases are TGTGCCAGCAGCTTGGACAGCTCAAACTATGGCTACACCTTC. It translates to CASSLDSSNYGYTF.

This sequence joins TRBV4-3 and TRBJ2-1; the match to TRBD1 covers 7 bases. Germline values: CDR1 LGHNA, CDR2 YSLEER. V was clipped by 1 base and J by 4 bases; unmatched bases: 1. The CDR3 loop spans 14 amino acids. The CDR3 here is CASSQGDSYNEQFF. In nucleotides, the CDR3 is TGCGCCAGCAGCCAAGGGGACAGTTACAATGAGCAGTTCTTC.

This clone was seen a few times. The gene calls are TRBV25-1 and TRBJ1-2; 7 bases line up with TRBD1. Germline V gives CDR1 MGHDK, CDR2 SYGVNS. The CDR3 is 14 residues long. The V and J ends lost 1 base and 5 bases, in that order; junction bases with no gene match: 4. The CDR3 region has the DNA TGTGCCAGCAGTGAATTAGGGGGCCGTTATGGCTACACCTTC. This codes for CASSELGGRYGYTF.